The clone carrying this T cell receptor beta chain was observed many times. Its cognate antigen is unknown. Sequenced by immunoSEQ multiplex PCR; TCRdb stores in-frame clones only, minus some. In total the sample includes some 50,000 clones, none of them seen once. This related bone marrow graft donor gave peripheral blood on the day of marrow donation. This specimen comes from a study of T cells after posttransplantation cyclophosphamide. Notes on the study in general: TRB overlap between skin or GI tissue T cells and blood was limited.

The CDR3 sequence is 15 residues long. Germline-derived CDR1 and CDR2 are LNHDA and SQIVND (reference sequence). Trimming stripped 1 base from V and 0 bases from J, with 4 bases between. The sequenced sample was PBMCs. This receptor was obtained from a middle-aged man in good health, CMV-negative, and a related stem cell transplant donor. V and J are TRBV19 and TRBJ2-6; D uncertain. The CDR3 coding sequence is TGTGCCAGTAGTATAGCCTTCTCTGGGGCCAACGTCCTGACTTTC. It encodes CASSIAFSGANVLTF.